This note documents a single T cell receptor beta chain sequence. Original methodology: Amplification of reference gene primers was used by the study to estimate nucleated cell counts. TCRdb's copy holds only in-frame clones and misses some; the assay was immunoSEQ multiplex PCR. Clonal size and the V and J genes are those of that table, whereas D and trimming came from the DNA. This table holds under 150,000 clones, about three quarters found once. The data were obtained in a study of blood T cell repertoires in COVID-19. The overall study: Acute and convalescent COVID-19 specimens originated in the United States, Italy and Spain. PBMCs, B-cell-depleted T cells, or T cells provided the cDNA or gDNA that made up the material.

This CDR3 comprises 13 residues. Trimming stripped 0 bases from V and 5 bases from J, with 6 bases between. The germline CDR1 and CDR2 sequences are LGHNA and YSLEER. The genes are TRBV4-3 and TRBJ2-3; D is uncertain. This clonotype was obtained from a woman in her seventies with acute or convalescent COVID-19. The sample taken for sequencing was peripheral blood. The DNA for the CDR3 is TGCGCCAGCAGCCAAGACAGAGGAGATACGCAGTATTTT. Its protein product is CASSQDRGDTQYF.